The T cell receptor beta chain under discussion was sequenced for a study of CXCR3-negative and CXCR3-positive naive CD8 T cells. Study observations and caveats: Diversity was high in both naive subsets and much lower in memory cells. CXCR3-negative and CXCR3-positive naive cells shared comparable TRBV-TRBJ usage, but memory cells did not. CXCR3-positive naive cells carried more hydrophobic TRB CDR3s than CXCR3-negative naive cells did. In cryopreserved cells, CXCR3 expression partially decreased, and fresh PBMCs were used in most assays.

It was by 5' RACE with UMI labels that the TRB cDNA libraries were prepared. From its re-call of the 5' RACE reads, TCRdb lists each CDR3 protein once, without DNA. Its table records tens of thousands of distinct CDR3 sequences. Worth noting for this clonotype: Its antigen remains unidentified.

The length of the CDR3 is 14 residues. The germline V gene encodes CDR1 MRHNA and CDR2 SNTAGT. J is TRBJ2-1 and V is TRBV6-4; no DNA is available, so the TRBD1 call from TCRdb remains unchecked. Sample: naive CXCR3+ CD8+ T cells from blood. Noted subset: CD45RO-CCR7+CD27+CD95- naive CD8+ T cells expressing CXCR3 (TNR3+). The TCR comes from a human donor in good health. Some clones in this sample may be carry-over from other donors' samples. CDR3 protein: CASSDSPGVNEQFF.